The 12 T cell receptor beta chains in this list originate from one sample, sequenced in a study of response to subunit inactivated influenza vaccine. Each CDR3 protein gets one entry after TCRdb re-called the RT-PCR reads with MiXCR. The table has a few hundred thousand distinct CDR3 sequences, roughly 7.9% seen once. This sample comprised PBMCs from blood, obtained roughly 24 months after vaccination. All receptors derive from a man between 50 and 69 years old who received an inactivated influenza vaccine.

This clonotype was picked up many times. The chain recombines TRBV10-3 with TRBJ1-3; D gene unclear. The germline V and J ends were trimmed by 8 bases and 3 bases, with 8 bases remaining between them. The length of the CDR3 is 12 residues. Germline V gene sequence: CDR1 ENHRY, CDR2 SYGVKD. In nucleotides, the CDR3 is TGTGCCATCGCCGGGGATGGAAACACCATATATTTT. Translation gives CAIAGDGNTIYF.

DNA of the CDR3: TGTGCCAGTCGGGGGTTCAACGAGCAGTACTTC. It specifies CASRGFNEQYF. The chain couples TRBV2 to TRBJ2-7; tentative D call: TRBD2 (6 bases). The germline CDR1 and CDR2 sequences are SNHLY and FYNNEI. Trimming took off 9 bases at V and 5 bases at J, with 11 bases between the two ends. This CDR3 has 11 amino acids.

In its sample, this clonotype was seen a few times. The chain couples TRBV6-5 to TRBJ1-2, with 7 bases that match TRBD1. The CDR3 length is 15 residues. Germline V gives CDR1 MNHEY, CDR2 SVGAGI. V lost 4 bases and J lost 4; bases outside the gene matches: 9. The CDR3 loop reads CASSSRQGGGYGYTF. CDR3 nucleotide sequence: TGTGCCAGCAGTTCCCGACAGGGAGGGGGCTATGGCTACACCTTC.

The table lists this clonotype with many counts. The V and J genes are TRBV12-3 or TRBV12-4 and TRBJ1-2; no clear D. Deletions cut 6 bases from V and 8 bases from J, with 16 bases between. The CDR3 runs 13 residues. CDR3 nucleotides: TGTGCCAGCAGATCGCTAGGCAGTGGGGGCTACACCTTC. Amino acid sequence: CASRSLGSGGYTF.

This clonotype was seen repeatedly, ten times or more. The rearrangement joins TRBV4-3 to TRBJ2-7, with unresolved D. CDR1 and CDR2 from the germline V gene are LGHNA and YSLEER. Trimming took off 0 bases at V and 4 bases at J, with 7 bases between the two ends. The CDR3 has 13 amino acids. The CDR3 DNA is TGCGCCAGCAGCCAAGATGTCGTGTACGAGCAGTACTTC. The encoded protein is CASSQDVVYEQYF.

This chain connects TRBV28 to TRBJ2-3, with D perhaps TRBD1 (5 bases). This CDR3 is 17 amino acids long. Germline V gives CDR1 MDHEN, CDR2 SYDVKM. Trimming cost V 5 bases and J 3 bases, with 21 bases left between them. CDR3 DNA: TGTGCCAGCAGTACAACAGGTGGGGTCGGAAAAACAGATACGCAGTATTTT. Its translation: CASSTTGGVGKTDTQYF.

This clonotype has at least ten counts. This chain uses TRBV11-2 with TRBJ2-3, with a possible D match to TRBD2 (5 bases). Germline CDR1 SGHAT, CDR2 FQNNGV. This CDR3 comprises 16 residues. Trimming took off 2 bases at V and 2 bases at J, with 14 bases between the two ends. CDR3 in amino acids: CASSLLASSITDTQYF. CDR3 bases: TGTGCCAGCAGCTTACTGGCTAGCAGCATCACAGATACGCAGTATTTT.

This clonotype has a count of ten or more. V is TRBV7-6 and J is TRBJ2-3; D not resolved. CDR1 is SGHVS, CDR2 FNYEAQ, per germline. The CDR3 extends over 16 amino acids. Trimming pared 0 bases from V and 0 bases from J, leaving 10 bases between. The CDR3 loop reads CASSLALLDSTDTQYF. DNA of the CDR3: TGTGCCAGCAGCTTAGCCCTGCTGGACAGCACAGATACGCAGTATTTT.

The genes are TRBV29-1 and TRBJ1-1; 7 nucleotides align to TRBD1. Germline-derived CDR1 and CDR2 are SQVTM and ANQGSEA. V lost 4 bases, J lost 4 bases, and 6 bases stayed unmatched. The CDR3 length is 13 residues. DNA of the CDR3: TGCAGCGTTGCAGCCAGGGGGTCCACTGAAGCTTTCTTT. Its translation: CSVAARGSTEAFF.

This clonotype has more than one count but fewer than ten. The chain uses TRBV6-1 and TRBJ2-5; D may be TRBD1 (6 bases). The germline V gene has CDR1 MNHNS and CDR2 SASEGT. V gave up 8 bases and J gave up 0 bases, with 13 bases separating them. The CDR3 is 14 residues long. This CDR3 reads CASARDTYQETQYF. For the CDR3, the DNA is TGTGCCAGCGCTCGGGACACGTACCAAGAGACCCAGTACTTC.

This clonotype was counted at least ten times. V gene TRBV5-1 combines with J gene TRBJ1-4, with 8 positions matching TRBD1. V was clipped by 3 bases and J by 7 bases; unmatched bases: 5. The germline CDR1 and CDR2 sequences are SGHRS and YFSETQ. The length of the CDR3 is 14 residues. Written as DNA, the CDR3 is TGCGCCAGCAGCTCTGACAGGGGTGGTGAAAAACTGTTTTTT. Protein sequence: CASSSDRGGEKLFF. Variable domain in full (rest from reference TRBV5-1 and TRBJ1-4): KAGVTQTPRYLIKTRGQQVTLSCSPISGHRSVSWYQQTPGQGLQFLFEYFSETQRNKGNFPGRFSGRQFSNSRSEMNVSTLELGDSALYLCASSSDRGGEKLFFGSGTQLSVL.

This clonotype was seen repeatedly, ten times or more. CDR3 bases: TGTGCCACTGGTCTCAGGGCGAATGAGCAGTTCTTC. Protein sequence: CATGLRANEQFF. The rearrangement uses TRBV12-3 or TRBV12-4 and TRBJ2-1, with TRBD1 as a possible D gene (5 bases). Trimming removed 10 bases at V and 7 bases at J, with 14 bases between. This CDR3 contains 12 residues.